Below, 8 T cell receptor beta chains from the same sample are listed, as sequenced in a study of neurological immune-mediated disorders. Each CDR3 protein gets one entry after TCRdb re-called the 5' RACE reads with MiXCR. The sample has 20,000 or so distinct CDR3 sequences; approximately 7.8% are singletons. Sequencing was carried out using CD8+ T cells from blood. The receptors were sampled from a woman in her 30s with HTLV-1-associated myelopathy (HAM/TSP).

For the CDR3, the DNA is TGCAGCGTTGAAGAATGGACTAGCGGGGGATACGAGCAGTACTTC. Its translation: CSVEEWTSGGYEQYF. The J gene is TRBJ2-7, the V gene TRBV29-1, with 13 nucleotides matching TRBD2. Trimming removed 0 bases from V and 4 bases from J; junction bases left unmatched: 3. This CDR3 has 15 residues. Germline V gene data show CDR1 as SQVTM and CDR2 as ANQGSEA.

This clonotype was picked up many times. The chain is built from TRBV7-6 and TRBJ2-3; D is undetermined. Per the germline V gene, CDR1 is SGHVS and CDR2 is FNYEAQ. Trimming removed 5 bases at V and 4 bases at J, with 13 bases between. The CDR3 is 14 residues long. The CDR3 DNA reads TGTGCCAGCAGCCCTCCCTTGGGCGCAGATACGCAGTATTTT. It codes for CASSPPLGADTQYF. The complete variable domain, with remaining parts taken from reference TRBV7-6 and TRBJ2-3, reads GAGVSQSPRYKVTKRGQDVALRCDPISGHVSLYWYRQALGQGPEFLTYFNYEAQQDKSGLPNDRFSAERPEGSISTLTIQRTEQRDSAMYRCASSPPLGADTQYFGPGTRLTVL.

This clonotype was seen at least ten times. The rearrangement uses TRBV20-1 and TRBJ2-4, with D unclear. The V gene lost 6 bases and the J gene lost 7 bases, with 13 bases spanning the gap. The CDR3 length is 12 residues. Germline loops: CDR1 DFQATT, CDR2 SNEGSKA (reference sequence). The CDR3 sequence: CSAKFDVNIQYF. CDR3 nucleotide sequence: TGCAGTGCAAAGTTTGATGTTAACATTCAGTACTTC.

This clonotype occurred many times. The chain couples TRBV15 to TRBJ1-5; D possibly corresponds to TRBD1 (5 bases). V lost 1 base, J lost 5 bases, and 9 bases lay in between. CDR1 is LNHNV and CDR2 is YYDKDF in the germline V gene (reference sequence). The CDR3 extends over 14 amino acids. The CDR3: CATSRGREYQPQHF. CDR3 coding DNA: TGTGCCACCAGCAGAGGCAGGGAGTATCAGCCCCAGCATTTT.

Ten or more counts support this clonotype. V gene TRBV7-9 combines with J gene TRBJ1-1; D gene unclear. Trimming left V 3 bases short and J 11 bases short, with 19 bases between. CDR3 size: 14 residues. CDR1 SEHNR and CDR2 FQNEAQ come from the germline V gene (reference sequence). The CDR3 region has the DNA TGTGCCAGCAGCTTCGATAACACTGCCGTGGGGGCTTTCTTT. Amino acid sequence: CASSFDNTAVGAFF.

This clonotype was detected many times. This rearrangement joins TRBV6-5 to TRBJ2-3; no definite D call. The CDR3 is 14 amino acids. The germline V gene encodes CDR1 MNHEY and CDR2 SVGAGI. Trimming took off 0 bases at V and 4 bases at J, with 8 bases between the two ends. CDR3 in amino acids: CASSYSATSDTQYF. CDR3 coding DNA: TGTGCCAGCAGTTACTCTGCTACGTCAGATACGCAGTATTTT.

This clonotype was picked up many times. The rearrangement joins TRBV5-5 to TRBJ2-7; tentative D call: TRBD2 (6 bases). Germline CDR1 reads SGHKS; CDR2 reads YYEKEE (reference sequence). The CDR3 extends over 14 amino acids. The ends were cut back, 3 bases at V and 3 bases at J, with 13 bases in the middle. This chain's CDR3 is CASSSPGDLYEQYF. Written as DNA, the CDR3 is TGTGCCAGCAGCTCCCCGGGAGACCTCTACGAGCAGTACTTC.

This clonotype was observed many times. The J gene is TRBJ2-3, the V gene TRBV7-9, with D possibly matching TRBD1 (6 bases). Looked up from germline, CDR1 is SEHNR and CDR2 is FQNEAQ (reference sequence). V lost 2 bases to trimming and J lost 2 bases, with 11 bases between them. The CDR3 contains 15 residues. CDR3 bases: TGTGCCAGCAGCTTATCAGGGGCCCCCACAGATACGCAGTATTTT. Translating gives CASSLSGAPTDTQYF.